This T cell receptor (beta chain) comes out of a study of blood T cell repertoires in COVID-19. In the study overall: COVID-19 samples collected from the United States, Italy and Spain covered acute and convalescent phases. From T cells, B-cell-depleted T cells, or PBMCs came the material, which was cDNA or gDNA.

In the authors' workflow: Using reference gene primer amplification, nucleated cell counts were estimated. Profiled with immunoSEQ multiplex PCR; TCRdb holds only in-frame clones, not every one. That table gives V, J and clone size, and the DNA gave D and trimming. The sample consists of approximately 310,000 clones, around 87% of them appearing once. The specimen was peripheral blood. The receptor's source is a man aged 50-59 years with active or convalescent COVID-19.

The chain's CDR3 is CASSLRRGQDLNQPQHF. The CDR3 nucleotides are TGTGCCAGCAGTTTACGGAGGGGGCAGGATCTAAATCAGCCCCAGCATTTT. The chain has TRBV28 and TRBJ1-5; 7 bases align to TRBD1. The V gene's germline CDR1 is MDHEN and CDR2 SYDVKM. This CDR3 is built from 17 residues. With V trimmed by 2 bases and J by 4 bases, 11 bases remained unmatched.